This paragraph covers one TCR beta chain sequence. In the source study's methods: Cell counts per sample came from amplifying reference gene primers. Data came from immunoSEQ multiplex PCR; TCRdb stores just in-frame clones and leaves some out. The V and J calls and clone size are taken from that table; D and trimming were inferred from the DNA. The sample shows 200,000 to 250,000 clones, 80% to 90% of them seen only once. This record comes from a study of blood T cell repertoires in COVID-19. Study in general: The United States, Italy and Spain supplied acute and convalescent COVID-19 samples. The analysed material was cDNA or gDNA that came from T cells, B-cell-depleted T cells, or PBMCs.

V dropped 4 bases and J dropped 0 bases, with 8 bases sitting between them. The CDR3 is 14 amino acids. Germline V gene data show CDR1 as LNHDA and CDR2 as SQIVND (reference sequence). Sequencing was performed on peripheral blood. V and J are TRBV19 and TRBJ2-3; D is perhaps TRBD1 (6 bases). This receptor was taken from a man between 18 and 35 years old with active or convalescent COVID-19. In DNA, the CDR3 is TGTGCCAGTAGTAGACAGGACAGCACAGATACGCAGTATTTT. This encodes CASSRQDSTDTQYF.